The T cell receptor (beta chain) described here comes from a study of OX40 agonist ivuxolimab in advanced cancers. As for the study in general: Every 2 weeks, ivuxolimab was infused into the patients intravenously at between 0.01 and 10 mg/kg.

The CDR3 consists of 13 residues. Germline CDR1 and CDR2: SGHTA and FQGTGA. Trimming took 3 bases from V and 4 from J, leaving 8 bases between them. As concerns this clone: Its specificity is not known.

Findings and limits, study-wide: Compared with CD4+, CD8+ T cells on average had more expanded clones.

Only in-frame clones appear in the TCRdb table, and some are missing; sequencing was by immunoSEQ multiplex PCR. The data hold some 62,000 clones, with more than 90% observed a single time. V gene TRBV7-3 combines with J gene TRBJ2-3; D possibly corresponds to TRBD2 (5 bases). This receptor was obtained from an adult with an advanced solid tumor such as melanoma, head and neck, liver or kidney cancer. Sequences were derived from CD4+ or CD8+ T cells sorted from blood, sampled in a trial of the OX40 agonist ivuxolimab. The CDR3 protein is CASSLGEADTQYF. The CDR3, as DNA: TGTGCCAGCAGCTTGGGAGAGGCAGATACGCAGTATTTT. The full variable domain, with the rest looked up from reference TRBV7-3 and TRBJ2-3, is GAGVSQTPSNKVTEKGKYVELRCDPISGHTALYWYRQSLGQGPEFLIYFQGTGAADDSGLPNDRFFAVRPEGSVSTLKIQRTERGDSAVYLCASSLGEADTQYFGPGTRLTVL.